The 28 T cell receptor beta chains below were found in one sample sequenced in a study of blood T cell repertoires in COVID-19. TCRdb's copy holds only in-frame clones and misses some; the assay was immunoSEQ multiplex PCR. Of 200,000 to 300,000 clones in the sample, over 80% were seen once. The sample taken for sequencing was peripheral blood. The receptors originated from a woman in her sixties or seventies with active or convalescent COVID-19.

The gene calls are TRBV5-6 and TRBJ1-1; the D gene is possibly TRBD1 (5 bases). CDR1 and CDR2 from the germline V gene are SGHDT and YYEEEE. With 0 bases removed from V and 6 bases from J, the gap between germline ends came to 9 bases. CDR3 length: 13 residues. The CDR3 is CASSLGGTSEAFF. The CDR3 coding sequence is TGTGCCAGCAGCTTGGGGGGGACTTCTGAAGCTTTCTTT.

The V gene is TRBV24-1, the J gene TRBJ2-3; the match to TRBD2 covers 9 bases. Per germline, CDR1 KGHDR and CDR2 SFDVKD. This CDR3 region has 16 residues. V shed 4 bases and J 7 bases; nucleotides not matched to a gene: 11. In DNA form, the CDR3 reads TGTGCCACCAGTGACCTGCGGGGGGGCCCCGGGAATACGCAGTATTTT. It codes for CATSDLRGGPGNTQYF.

The chain joins TRBV6-5 to TRBJ1-5; tentatively, D is TRBD1 (6 bases). Trimming cost V 4 bases and J 0 bases, with 7 bases left between them. The V gene's germline CDR1 is MNHEY and CDR2 SVGAGI. There are 14 residues in the CDR3. The CDR3 nucleotides read TGTGCCAGCAGTTCAGGGGTTAGCAATCAGCCCCAGCATTTT. The encoded protein is CASSSGVSNQPQHF.

The V gene is TRBV30, the J gene TRBJ2-1, with 10 bases that match TRBD2. Germline-derived CDR1 and CDR2 are GTSNPN and SVGIG (reference sequence). The CDR3 has 16 amino acids. The junction had 10 bases not matched to a gene; V was cut back by 3 bases and J by 5 bases. The DNA of the CDR3 is TGTGCCTGGAGGGGGGCTGGGACTAGCGTAGACAATGAGCAGTTCTTC. This translates into CAWRGAGTSVDNEQFF.

This sequence joins TRBV27 and TRBJ1-3; the D is unclear. Germline CDR1 reads MNHEY; CDR2 reads SMNVEV (reference sequence). The CDR3 is 14 amino acids. V was cut by 3 bases and J by 6 bases, with 12 bases left in between. The CDR3 reads CASSFDTASNTIYF. CDR3 bases: TGTGCCAGCAGTTTCGACACGGCGTCAAACACCATATATTTT.

V is TRBV7-6 and J is TRBJ1-3; D remains ambiguous. The CDR3 runs 15 residues. The V gene lost 3 bases and the J gene lost 0 bases, with 9 bases spanning the gap. Germline CDR1 SGHVS, CDR2 FNYEAQ. CDR3 DNA sequence: TGTGCCAGCAGCTTGATTACAGACTCTGGAAACACCATATATTTT. Translated, it gives CASSLITDSGNTIYF.

The chain combines TRBV19 with TRBJ1-3; D not resolved. This CDR3 is 16 amino acids long. Per the germline V gene, CDR1 is LNHDA and CDR2 is SQIVND (reference sequence). Trimming pared 6 bases from V and 0 bases from J, leaving 15 bases between. The CDR3 nucleotides read TGTGCCAGTAGGACCACGGACCGGGGCTCTGGAAACACCATATATTTT. Protein sequence: CASRTTDRGSGNTIYF.

V gene TRBV11-3 combines with J gene TRBJ2-3; 9 nucleotides agree with TRBD2. Trimming took 5 bases from V and 6 from J; bases not matched to a gene: 9. There are 15 residues in the CDR3. Looked up from germline, CDR1 is SGHNT and CDR2 is YENEEA. DNA for the CDR3: TGTGCCAGCAGCCCGAGACTAGCGGTCGGGGATACGCAGTATTTT. Translated: CASSPRLAVGDTQYF.

This rearrangement joins TRBV5-1 to TRBJ2-7; D is unclear. The CDR3 contains 13 residues. V was pared by 4 bases and J by 6 bases, with 14 bases between. Germline CDR1 SGHRS, CDR2 YFSETQ. CDR3 sequence reads: CASSPPLTGEQYF. In DNA, the CDR3 is TGCGCCAGCAGCCCCCCCTTGACTGGCGAGCAGTACTTC.

The J gene is TRBJ2-1, the V gene TRBV3-1 (or the pseudogene TRBV3-2); TRBD1 might be the D (5 bases). V lost 4 bases, J lost 8 bases, and 21 bases lay in between. The germline CDR1 and CDR2 sequences are LGHDT and YNNKEL (reference sequence). The CDR3 is made up of 16 amino acids. This CDR3 reads CASSPASRSGFHEQFF. For the CDR3, the DNA is TGTGCCAGCAGCCCCGCTTCGCGGTCAGGGTTCCATGAGCAGTTCTTC.

This sequence joins TRBV7-9 and TRBJ2-5, with 9 bases aligning to TRBD1. Looked up from germline, CDR1 is SEHNR and CDR2 is FQNEAQ (reference sequence). The CDR3 is made up of 16 amino acids. After removal of 5 bases from V and 4 bases from J, the junction contained 11 bases not matched to a gene. The CDR3 coding sequence is TGTGCCAGCAGCGGACAAACAGGGGGCCGAAGAGAGACCCAGTACTTC. Translated: CASSGQTGGRRETQYF.

The V and J genes are TRBV27 and TRBJ2-3; perhaps TRBD1 as D (6 bases). The CDR3 contains 14 residues. The V gene lost 3 bases and the J gene lost 0 bases, with 7 bases spanning the gap. In germline, CDR1 is MNHEY, CDR2 SMNVEV (reference sequence). CDR3 sequence: CASSFRGSTDTQYF. The CDR3 DNA is TGTGCCAGCAGTTTTAGGGGGAGCACAGATACGCAGTATTTT.

The CDR3 is CASSLARGGDYNEQFF. The CDR3 region has the DNA TGTGCCAGCAGCTTAGCCCGGGGGGGGGACTACAATGAGCAGTTCTTC. The gene calls are TRBV11-3 and TRBJ2-1; TRBD2 matches at 8 bases. Germline trimming cut 1 base from V and 3 bases from J; bases unmatched to any gene: 5. The CDR3 totals 16 residues. The germline V gene has CDR1 SGHNT and CDR2 YENEEA.

The V gene is TRBV6-1, the J gene TRBJ2-1; D may be TRBD2 (6 bases). Trimming stripped 3 bases from V and 0 bases from J, with 12 bases between. CDR3 length equals 16 residues. Per the germline V gene, CDR1 is MNHNS and CDR2 is SASEGT. The CDR3 coding sequence is TGTGCCAGCAGTGACCCCGGAGGGTCCTCCTACAATGAGCAGTTCTTC. This gives the protein CASSDPGGSSYNEQFF.

This rearrangement joins TRBV6-6 to TRBJ1-2; D unclear. The CDR3 is 14 residues long. Trimming cost V 5 bases and J 1 base, with 11 bases left between them. Per the germline V gene, CDR1 is MNHNY and CDR2 is SVGAGI (reference sequence). The CDR3 loop reads CASSVRPGNYGYTF. The CDR3 nucleotides are TGTGCCAGCAGTGTCCGACCGGGTAACTATGGCTACACCTTC.

The rearrangement links TRBV6-1 to TRBJ2-2, with D maybe TRBD1 (5 bases). This CDR3 region has 15 residues. The germline gives CDR1 MNHNS, CDR2 SASEGT. The V end lost 1 base, the J end lost 7 bases, and 13 bases lay between the germline ends. The CDR3 spells CASSEGLGAIGELFF. The CDR3 DNA follows: TGTGCCAGCAGTGAAGGCTTAGGGGCAATCGGGGAGCTGTTTTTT.

About this clone: Other nucleotide sequences in the sample specify the same CDR3. The chain carries TRBV11-2 and TRBJ2-1; TRBD2 aligns across 7 bases. The length of the CDR3 is 14 residues. CDR1 and CDR2 (germline): SGHAT, FQNNGV. Germline trimming cut 1 base from V and 3 bases from J; bases unmatched to any gene: 0. The CDR3 DNA sequence: TGTGCCAGCAGCTTAGCTAGCGGCTACAATGAGCAGTTCTTC. This encodes CASSLASGYNEQFF. Supplemented by reference TRBV11-2 and TRBJ2-1, the full variable domain reads EAGVAQSPRYKIIEKRQSVAFWCNPISGHATLYWYQQILGQGPKLLIQFQNNGVVDDSQLPKDRFSAERLKGVDSTLKIQPAKLEDSAVYLCASSLASGYNEQFFGPGTRLTVL.

The chain employs TRBV5-4 and TRBJ1-1, with 7 bases identical to TRBD1. The CDR3 sequence is 12 residues long. V lost 4 bases to trimming and J lost 6 bases; unmatched junction nucleotides: 3. The V gene's germline CDR1 is SGHNT and CDR2 YYREEE (reference sequence). This CDR3 is CASSLQGAEAFF. The CDR3 bases are TGTGCCAGCAGCCTCCAGGGGGCTGAAGCTTTCTTT.

This clone was found a few times. The chain employs TRBV5-1 and TRBJ2-3; D gene unclear. V gave up 4 bases and J gave up 2 bases, with 5 bases separating them. The germline CDR1 and CDR2 sequences are SGHRS and YFSETQ. The CDR3 extends over 12 amino acids. The CDR3 loop reads CASSANTDTQYF. The CDR3 DNA reads as TGCGCCAGCAGCGCGAACACAGATACGCAGTATTTT. Based on the CDR3 plus reference TRBV5-1 and TRBJ2-3, the full variable domain is KAGVTQTPRYLIKTRGQQVTLSCSPISGHRSVSWYQQTPGQGLQFLFEYFSETQRNKGNFPGRFSGRQFSNSRSEMNVSTLELGDSALYLCASSANTDTQYFGPGTRLTVL.

The V call is TRBV9, the J call TRBJ2-1; 12 nucleotides agree with TRBD2. This CDR3 spans 14 amino acids. Trimming took 8 bases from V and 7 from J; bases not matched to a gene: 7. Germline-derived CDR1 and CDR2 are SGDLS and YYNGEE. The CDR3 sequence is CASSLAGGGNEQFF. The CDR3 nucleotides read TGTGCCAGTTCACTAGCGGGAGGTGGGAATGAGCAGTTCTTC.

This chain links TRBV7-2 with TRBJ2-3, with unresolved D. The germline V and J ends were trimmed by 5 bases and 1 base, with 10 bases remaining between them. This CDR3 contains 14 residues. CDR1 and CDR2 from the germline V gene are SGHTA and FQGNSA. CDR3 in amino acids: CASSLPTGTDTQYF. CDR3 DNA sequence: TGTGCCAGCAGCCTACCAACGGGCACAGATACGCAGTATTTT.

V gene TRBV13 combines with J gene TRBJ2-5; weak D call: TRBD1 (6 bases). The CDR3 covers 13 residues. Germline assignment: CDR1 PRHDT and CDR2 FYEKMQ (reference sequence). V was pared by 4 bases and J by 5 bases, with 11 bases between. The CDR3 reads CASSSEGEETQYF. In DNA, the CDR3 is TGTGCCAGCAGCTCCGAGGGGGAGGAGACCCAGTACTTC.

This chain connects TRBV6-6 to TRBJ1-2; the match to TRBD1 covers 11 bases. This CDR3 spans 18 amino acids. Germline assignment: CDR1 MNHNY and CDR2 SVGAGI (reference sequence). The trim removed 5 bases at V and 8 bases at J, leaving 19 bases unmatched. The CDR3 is CASSPAFQSGTGGRGYTF. The CDR3 DNA is TGTGCCAGCAGTCCCGCCTTTCAATCCGGGACAGGGGGACGGGGCTACACCTTC.

This clone was picked up one time. The CDR3 nucleotides are TGCGCCAGCAGCTGGACGGGGTGGACTAATGAAAAACTGTTTTTT. Protein product: CASSWTGWTNEKLFF. The rearrangement uses TRBV5-1 and TRBJ1-4; D gene uncertain. Trimming left V 3 bases short and J 2 bases short, with 11 bases between. Germline V gene sequence: CDR1 SGHRS, CDR2 YFSETQ. The CDR3 runs 15 residues. The full variable domain, with the rest looked up from reference TRBV5-1 and TRBJ1-4, is KAGVTQTPRYLIKTRGQQVTLSCSPISGHRSVSWYQQTPGQGLQFLFEYFSETQRNKGNFPGRFSGRQFSNSRSEMNVSTLELGDSALYLCASSWTGWTNEKLFFGSGTQLSVL.

This chain uses TRBV25-1 with TRBJ1-5; maybe TRBD1 (5 bases). This CDR3 contains 13 residues. Germline CDR1 and CDR2: MGHDK and SYGVNS. V dropped 6 bases and J dropped 7 bases, with 13 bases sitting between them. This CDR3 is CASRQGADQPQHF. The CDR3 DNA reads TGTGCCAGCAGACAAGGGGCAGACCAGCCCCAGCATTTT.

The chain joins TRBV7-2 to TRBJ1-4, with 8 bases matching TRBD1. CDR3 length equals 14 residues. CDR1 and CDR2 from the germline V gene are SGHTA and FQGNSA. V gave up 5 bases and J gave up 5 bases; unmatched junction bases: 4. CDR3 residues: CASSLDRGNEKLFF. The CDR3 nucleotides read TGTGCCAGCAGCCTCGACAGGGGAAATGAAAAACTGTTTTTT.

A word on this clone: The junction shows a germline mismatch at one end, possibly a read error. The genes are TRBV7-6 and TRBJ2-1, with TRBD2 as a possible D gene (6 bases). The germline CDR1 and CDR2 sequences are SGHVS and FNYEAQ. The CDR3 length is 14 residues. CDR3 sequence reads: CASSLAESYNEQFF. The CDR3 DNA reads TGTGCCAGCAGTTTAGCGGAGTCCTACAATGAGCAGTTCTTC.

As DNA, the CDR3 is TGTGCCAGCAGCATGGGACTAGCGGGAGGGTTGGATGAGCAGTTCTTC. It yields the protein CASSMGLAGGLDEQFF. This chain links TRBV7-2 with TRBJ2-1; 16 bases are a match to TRBD2. Germline V gene lookup returns CDR1 SGHTA and CDR2 FQGNSA. The CDR3 covers 16 residues. Trimming cost V 5 bases and J 8 bases; bases outside gene matches: 6.